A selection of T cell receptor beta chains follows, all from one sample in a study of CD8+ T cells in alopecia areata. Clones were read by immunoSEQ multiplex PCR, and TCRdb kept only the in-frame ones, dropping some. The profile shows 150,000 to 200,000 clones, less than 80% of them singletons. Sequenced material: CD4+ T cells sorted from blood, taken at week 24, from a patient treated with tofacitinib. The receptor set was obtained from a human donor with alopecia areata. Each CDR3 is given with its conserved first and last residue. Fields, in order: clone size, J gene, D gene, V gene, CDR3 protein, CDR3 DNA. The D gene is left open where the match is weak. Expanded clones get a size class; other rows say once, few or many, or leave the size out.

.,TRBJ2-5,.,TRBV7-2,CASSHNRAVGETQYF,TGTGCCAGCAGCCACAACAGGGCTGTTGGAGAGACCCAGTACTTC
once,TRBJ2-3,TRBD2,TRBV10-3,CAISESPPTSADTQYF,TGTGCCATCAGTGAGTCTCCCCCGACTAGCGCAGATACGCAGTATTTT
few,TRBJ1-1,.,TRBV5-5,CASSLEAEAFF,TGTGCCAGCAGCTTGGAGGCTGAAGCTTTCTTT
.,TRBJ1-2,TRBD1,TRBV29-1,CSVAGTGSPYGYTF,TGCAGCGTTGCCGGGACAGGGAGTCCCTATGGCTACACCTTC
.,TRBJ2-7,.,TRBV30,CAWSEDNSYEQYF,TGTGCCTGGAGTGAGGATAACTCCTACGAGCAGTACTTC
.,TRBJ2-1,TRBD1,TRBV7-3,CASSFHGQGEGGEQFF,TGTGCCAGCAGCTTCCACGGACAGGGGGAGGGTGGTGAGCAGTTCTTC
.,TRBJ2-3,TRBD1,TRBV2,CASSYRQGNTDTQYF,TGTGCCAGCAGTTACCGACAGGGTAACACAGATACGCAGTATTTT
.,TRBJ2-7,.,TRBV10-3,CAIRTESAYEQYF,TGTGCCATCAGGACAGAGTCAGCCTACGAGCAGTACTTC
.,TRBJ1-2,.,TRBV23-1,CASSPGGCGYTF,TGCGCCAGCAGTCCAGGCGGTTGTGGCTACACCTTC
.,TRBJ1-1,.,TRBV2,CASSEQGLRTEAFF,TGTGCCAGCAGTGAGCAGGGTTTGAGAACTGAAGCTTTCTTT
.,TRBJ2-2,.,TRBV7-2,CASSLVQGSGELFF,TGTGCCAGCAGCTTAGTGCAGGGGTCCGGGGAGCTGTTTTTT
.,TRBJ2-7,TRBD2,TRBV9,CASSVASGGAYEQYF,TGTGCCAGCAGCGTGGCTAGCGGGGGGGCGTACGAGCAGTACTTC
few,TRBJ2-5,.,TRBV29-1,CSVGQQETQYF,TGCAGCGTCGGACAGCAAGAGACCCAGTACTTC
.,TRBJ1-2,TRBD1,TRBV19,CASRRDTTGGDGYTF,TGTGCCAGTAGAAGGGACACGACAGGGGGCGATGGCTACACCTTC
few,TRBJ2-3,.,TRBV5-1,CASSADLPYTQYF,TGCGCCAGCAGCGCGGACTTACCATATACGCAGTATTTT
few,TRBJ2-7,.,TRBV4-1,CASSQDWGLNYEQYF,TGCGCCAGCAGCCAAGACTGGGGACTCAATTACGAGCAGTACTTC
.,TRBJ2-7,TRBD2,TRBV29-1,CSVAGTSGRYEQYF,TGCAGCGTTGCAGGGACTAGCGGGCGGTACGAGCAGTACTTC
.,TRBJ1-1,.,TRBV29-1,CSVEDGRKAFF,TGCAGCGTTGAAGACGGACGGAAAGCTTTCTTT
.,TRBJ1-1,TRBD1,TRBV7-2,CASSLVGDRGAWTEAFF,TGTGCCAGCAGCTTAGTAGGGGACAGGGGTGCATGGACTGAAGCTTTCTTT
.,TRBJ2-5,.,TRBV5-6,CASSRWGRLQETQYF,TGTGCCAGCAGCCGTTGGGGACGGCTCCAAGAGACCCAGTACTTC
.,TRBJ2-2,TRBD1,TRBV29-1,CSVEGQKTGELFF,TGCAGCGTTGAGGGACAGAAAACCGGGGAGCTGTTTTTT
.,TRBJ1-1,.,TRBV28,CASSLLGTEAFF,TGTGCCAGCAGTTTACTGGGAACTGAAGCTTTCTTT
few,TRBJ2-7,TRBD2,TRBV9,CASSVGTGGEEQYF,TGTGCCAGCAGCGTAGGCACGGGGGGTGAAGAGCAGTACTTC
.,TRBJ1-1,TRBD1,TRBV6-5,CASSYGTGVGEAFF,TGTGCCAGCAGCTACGGGACAGGGGTTGGTGAAGCTTTCTTT
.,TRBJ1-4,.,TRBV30,CAWDLPGLMNEKLFF,TGTGCCTGGGATCTCCCGGGACTGATGAATGAAAAACTGTTTTTT
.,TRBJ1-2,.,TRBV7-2,CASSLGQYYGYTF,TGTGCCAGCAGCTTAGGCCAGTATTATGGCTACACCTTC
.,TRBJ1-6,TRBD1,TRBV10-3,CAIGADRALSPLHF,TGTGCTATCGGGGCGGACAGGGCTTTGTCACCCCTCCACTTT
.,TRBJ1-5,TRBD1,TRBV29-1,CSARQGDQPQHF,TGCAGCGCCAGACAGGGGGATCAGCCCCAGCATTTT
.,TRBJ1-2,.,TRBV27,CASHPQGDRFGYTF,TGTGCCAGCCACCCGCAGGGTGATCGGTTTGGCTACACCTTC
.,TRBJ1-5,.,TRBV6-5,CASSYRGDSNQPQHF,TGTGCCAGCAGTTACAGGGGGGATAGCAATCAGCCCCAGCATTTT
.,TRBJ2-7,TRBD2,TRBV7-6,CASSSGLAAEQYF,TGTGCCAGCAGCTCAGGACTAGCGGCCGAGCAGTACTTC
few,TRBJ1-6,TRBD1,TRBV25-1,CASTTSRQGRNSPLHF,TGTGCCAGCACCACCTCCCGACAGGGGAGGAATTCACCCCTCCACTTT
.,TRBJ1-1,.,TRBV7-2,CASSLGWGRDMNTEAFF,TGTGCCAGCAGCTTAGGATGGGGCCGTGATATGAACACTGAAGCTTTCTTT